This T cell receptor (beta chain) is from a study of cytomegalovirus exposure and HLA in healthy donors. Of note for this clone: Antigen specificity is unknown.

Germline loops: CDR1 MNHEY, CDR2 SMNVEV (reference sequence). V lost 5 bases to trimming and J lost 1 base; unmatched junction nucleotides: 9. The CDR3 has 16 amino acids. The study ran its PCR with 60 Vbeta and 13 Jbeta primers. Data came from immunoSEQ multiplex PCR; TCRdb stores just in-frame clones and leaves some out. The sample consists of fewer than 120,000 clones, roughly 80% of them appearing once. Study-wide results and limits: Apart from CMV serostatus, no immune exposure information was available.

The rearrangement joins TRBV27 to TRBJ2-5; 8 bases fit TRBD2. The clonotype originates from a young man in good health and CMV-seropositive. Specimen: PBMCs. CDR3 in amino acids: CASSPPGGTFQETQYF. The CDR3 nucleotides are TGTGCCAGCAGTCCCCCGGGGGGGACTTTCCAAGAGACCCAGTACTTC.